Detailed here is one T cell receptor (beta chain). The target antigen is unknown. TCRdb's copy holds only in-frame clones and misses some; the assay was immunoSEQ multiplex PCR. The data hold about 86,000 clones, with around 88% observed a single time. This record comes from a study of OX40 agonist ivuxolimab in advanced cancers. Regarding the study as a whole: The authors did not determine the antigen specificity of the expanded peripheral T cells. Some nonresponders additionally presented with little normalized T-cell clonal expansion.

Peripheral blood came from all dose cohorts at three timepoints. The CDR3 loop spans 13 amino acids. Germline-derived CDR1 and CDR2 are SGHNT and YENEEA. V was trimmed by 5 bases and J by 9 bases, leaving 14 bases between them. The rearrangement links TRBV11-3 to TRBJ2-1; D is unclear. The origin of this receptor is an adult with an advanced solid tumor such as melanoma, head and neck, liver or kidney cancer. The material sequenced was CD4+ or CD8+ T cells sorted from blood, taken in a trial of the OX40 agonist ivuxolimab. As DNA, the CDR3 is TGTGCCAGCAGCCGCCATTTATTGGGTGAGCAGTTCTTC. This sequence encodes CASSRHLLGEQFF.